This T cell receptor (beta chain) was retrieved from a study of control samples from healthy donors and cancer patients. Method: immunoSEQ multiplex PCR; TCRdb's copy keeps in-frame clones and lacks some. This table holds some 120,000 clones, just over 90% found once. V gave up 2 bases and J gave up 3 bases, with 10 bases separating them. The CDR3 covers 14 residues. The germline CDR1 and CDR2 sequences are MNHNS and SASEGT. This sequence originates from a middle-aged man with head and neck cancer. Sequenced sample: PBMCs. The rearrangement joins TRBV6-1 to TRBJ1-2; no firm D call. CDR3 region: CASSEIGVDYGYTF. In nucleotides, the CDR3 is TGTGCCAGCAGTGAAATTGGGGTGGACTATGGCTACACCTTC.